Following are 30 T cell receptor beta chains from one sample sequenced in a study of blood T cell repertoires in COVID-19. Only in-frame clones appear in the TCRdb table, and some are missing; sequencing was by immunoSEQ multiplex PCR. In the table there are around 290,000 clones, around 90% of which are singletons. The sequencing input was PBMCs or T cells enriched from blood (not recorded which). These receptors were taken from a woman in her 30s who had recovered from COVID-19.

A note on this clone: Germline is not matched at one junction end, which may reflect a read error. This chain links TRBV15 with TRBJ2-3; 9 nucleotides match TRBD2. Germline V gives CDR1 LNHNV, CDR2 YYDKDF (reference sequence). This CDR3 has 19 residues. CDR3 protein: CATSRVLRGGGIGTDTQYF. CDR3 nucleotide sequence: TGCGCCACCAGCAGAGTTTTACGCGGGGGGGGTATTGGCACAGATACGCAGTATTTT. Filled out from reference TRBV15 and TRBJ2-3, the complete variable domain reads DAMVIQNPRYQVTQFGKPVTLSCSQTLNHNVMYWYQQKSSQAPKLLFHYYDKDFNNEADTPDNFQSRRPNTSFCFLDIRSPGLGDTAMYLCATSRVLRGGGIGTDTQYFGPGTRLTVL.

This clone showed up just once. The gene calls are TRBV5-1 and TRBJ2-1; D may be TRBD2 (5 bases). CDR1 SGHRS and CDR2 YFSETQ come from the germline V gene. The length of the CDR3 is 13 residues. V was cut by 5 bases and J by 10 bases, with 16 bases left in between. The CDR3 sequence is CASRVLRTGEQFF. The CDR3 DNA reads as TGCGCCAGCAGGGTACTCCGGACTGGGGAGCAGTTCTTC.

The J gene is TRBJ1-2, the V gene TRBV19; 11 positions agree with TRBD1. This CDR3 is 14 amino acids long. Germline V lookup: CDR1 LNHDA, CDR2 SQIVND (reference sequence). The trim removed 7 bases at V and 4 bases at J, leaving 5 bases unmatched. DNA of the CDR3: TGTGCCAGTACGGACAGGGGGCATGGCTATGGCTACACCTTC. It encodes CASTDRGHGYGYTF.

This clone was picked up one time. The V and J genes are TRBV6-2 or TRBV6-3 and TRBJ2-3; 9 bases line up with TRBD2. The CDR3 spans 16 residues. The germline gives CDR1 MNHEY, CDR2 SVGEGT. V dropped 4 bases and J dropped 1; count of bases not matched to a gene: 6. The CDR3 region is CASSSRRGGGTDTQYF. The CDR3 coding sequence is TGTGCCAGCAGTTCCCGGCGGGGGGGCGGCACAGATACGCAGTATTTT.

The rearrangement joins TRBV9 to TRBJ2-5; D possibly corresponds to TRBD1 (6 bases). There are 14 residues in the CDR3. V was shortened by 3 bases and J by 7 bases, with 16 bases between the two germline ends. Germline assignment: CDR1 SGDLS and CDR2 YYNGEE. The CDR3 loop is CASSEQGPLGTQYF. CDR3 bases: TGTGCCAGCAGCGAGCAGGGGCCCCTGGGGACCCAGTACTTC. Filled out from reference TRBV9 and TRBJ2-5, the complete variable domain reads DSGVTQTPKHLITATGQRVTLRCSPRSGDLSVYWYQQSLDQGLQFLIQYYNGEERAKGNILERFSAQQFPDLHSELNLSSLELGDSALYFCASSEQGPLGTQYFGPGTRLLVL.

This chain joins TRBV15 and TRBJ1-1; D perhaps matches TRBD1 (6 bases). The CDR3 sequence is 16 residues long. CDR1 is LNHNV, CDR2 YYDKDF, per germline (reference sequence). Trimming pared 0 bases from V and 4 bases from J, leaving 15 bases between. The CDR3 protein is CATSRDHTVTGTEAFF. In nucleotides, the CDR3 is TGTGCCACCAGCAGAGATCACACAGTGACAGGCACTGAAGCTTTCTTT.

This clone was counted a single time. The chain carries TRBV7-3 and TRBJ1-2; D remains unclear. The length of the CDR3 is 13 residues. Germline CDR1 is SGHTA and CDR2 is FQGTGA. Deletions cut 2 bases from V and 4 bases from J, with 8 bases between. CDR3 sequence (DNA): TGTGCCAGCAGCTTACGACCGGGCTATGGCTACACCTTC. Amino acid sequence: CASSLRPGYGYTF.

This chain uses TRBV27 with TRBJ2-3, with 12 bases identical to TRBD2. Trimming took 3 bases from V and 5 from J; bases not matched to a gene: 9. The CDR3 covers 17 residues. Germline CDR1 is MNHEY and CDR2 is SMNVEV (reference sequence). The CDR3 nucleotides read TGTGCCAGCAGTTTCAGGGCTAGCGGGGGGGCGGAAGATACGCAGTATTTT. Amino acid sequence: CASSFRASGGAEDTQYF.

This rearrangement joins TRBV2 to TRBJ2-3; the match to TRBD2 covers 9 bases. The ends lost 7 bases at V and 6 bases at J; junction bases unmatched: 11. Germline-derived CDR1 and CDR2 are SNHLY and FYNNEI. The CDR3 extends over 15 amino acids. CDR3 in amino acids: CASIVQRGVWDTQYF. Here the CDR3 DNA reads TGTGCCAGCATTGTCCAGCGGGGGGTGTGGGATACGCAGTATTTT.

The chain joins TRBV27 to TRBJ2-7, with a tentative D call TRBD2 (6 bases). Per the germline V gene, CDR1 is MNHEY and CDR2 is SMNVEV (reference sequence). Trimming took 4 bases from V and 9 from J, leaving 19 bases between them. CDR3 length: 14 residues. The CDR3 reads CASSSSTGGDGQYF. CDR3 in DNA: TGTGCCAGCAGTTCATCCACCGGAGGGGACGGGCAGTACTTC.

This rearrangement joins TRBV19 to TRBJ2-5, with D maybe TRBD2 (7 bases). The CDR3 is 14 residues long. V dropped 7 bases and J dropped 1 base, with 13 bases sitting between them. Germline-derived CDR1 and CDR2 are LNHDA and SQIVND (reference sequence). CDR3 DNA: TGTGCCAGTAATCGGGGGGCGTTCCAAGAGACCCAGTACTTC. Amino acid sequence: CASNRGAFQETQYF.

The table lists this clone with a count of one. J is TRBJ1-4 and V is TRBV10-3, with D unclear. The ends were cut back, 11 bases at V and 2 bases at J, with 12 bases in the middle. Per the germline V gene, CDR1 is ENHRY and CDR2 is SYGVKD. CDR3 length: 13 amino acids. The CDR3 DNA is TGTGCCGCAAACAGTCCCACTAATGAAAAACTGTTTTTT. Its translation is CAANSPTNEKLFF.

The chain combines TRBV28 with TRBJ2-4, with D perhaps matching TRBD1 (6 bases). V dropped 6 bases and J dropped 7 bases, with 16 bases sitting between them. The length of the CDR3 is 14 residues. Germline V lookup: CDR1 MDHEN, CDR2 SYDVKM. The CDR3 loop reads CASSADSGANIQYF. The CDR3 region has the DNA TGTGCCAGCAGCGCGGACTCAGGGGCCAACATTCAGTACTTC.

The chain links TRBV7-9 to TRBJ2-7, with 8 nucleotides matching TRBD2. CDR1 is SEHNR and CDR2 is FQNEAQ in the germline V gene (reference sequence). J lost 4 bases, V lost 3 bases, and 5 bases had no gene match. CDR3 length equals 14 residues. CDR3 nucleotide sequence: TGTGCCAGCAGCTTTCGGGGGGGAGGGTACGAGCAGTACTTC. It yields the protein CASSFRGGGYEQYF.

Points on this clone: The same CDR3 is also encoded by other DNA sequences in this sample. In DNA, the CDR3 is TGTGCCAGTAAGGAGGGGAACACTGAAGCTTTCTTT. Its protein is CASKEGNTEAFF. V is TRBV19 and J is TRBJ1-1, with D uncertain. Trimming took 7 bases from V and 1 from J, leaving 7 bases between them. Germline V gene data show CDR1 as LNHDA and CDR2 as SQIVND (reference sequence). There are 12 residues in the CDR3.

This clone was detected only once. The CDR3 spells CASSYSGQGVGNTIYF. DNA of the CDR3: TGTGCCAGCAGTTACTCGGGACAGGGTGTCGGAAACACCATATATTTT. V usage is TRBV6-5 and J usage is TRBJ1-3; TRBD1 matches at 9 bases. From germline, CDR1 is MNHEY and CDR2 SVGAGI. The CDR3 length is 16 residues. V lost 0 bases to trimming and J lost 4 bases; unmatched junction nucleotides: 4.

The genes are TRBV11-2 and TRBJ2-1; weak D call: TRBD1 (6 bases). Per the germline V gene, CDR1 is SGHAT and CDR2 is FQNNGV. The CDR3 is 17 amino acids. The V end lost 1 base, the J end lost 10 bases, and 23 bases lay between the germline ends. The CDR3 here is CASSLGVRGGVSREQFF. The CDR3, as DNA: TGTGCCAGCAGCTTAGGGGTCAGGGGTGGGGTATCCAGGGAGCAGTTCTTC.

A word on this clone: Other DNA sequences of this sample code for an identical CDR3. This chain connects TRBV29-1 to TRBJ2-5, with TRBD1 identical over 8 bases. Germline loops: CDR1 SQVTM, CDR2 ANQGSEA. The CDR3 totals 12 residues. V gave up 4 bases and J gave up 3 bases; unmatched junction bases: 1. CDR3 bases: TGCAGCGTTGCAGGGGGCGAAGAGACCCAGTACTTC. Protein: CSVAGGEETQYF.

This rearrangement joins TRBV7-3 to TRBJ2-3; tentatively, D is TRBD2 (6 bases). The CDR3 loop spans 13 amino acids. V was trimmed by 5 bases and J by 2 bases, leaving 8 bases between them. Per germline, CDR1 SGHTA and CDR2 FQGTGA. The CDR3 nucleotides read TGTGCCAGCAGCGGGACTTTCACAGATACGCAGTATTTT. Protein product: CASSGTFTDTQYF.

This clone was observed once. The rearrangement uses TRBV4-1 and TRBJ2-2, with 10 bases that match TRBD2. The V and J ends lost 2 bases and 3 bases, in that order; junction bases with no gene match: 12. CDR1 and CDR2 (germline): MGHRA, YSYEKL. The length of the CDR3 is 19 residues. The CDR3 sequence is CASSQSPHPSGSYTGELFF. The CDR3 DNA sequence: TGCGCCAGCAGCCAATCCCCTCACCCTAGCGGGAGTTACACCGGGGAGCTGTTTTTT.

In nucleotides, the CDR3 is TGTGCCAGCAGTTTCGGCGGGAGCTATGGCTACACCTTC. It translates to CASSFGGSYGYTF. The V gene is TRBV27, the J gene TRBJ1-2; D gene unclear. The CDR3 spans 13 residues. V shed 3 bases and J shed 4 bases, with 9 bases lying between them. Germline assignment: CDR1 MNHEY and CDR2 SMNVEV (reference sequence).

The chain joins TRBV28 to TRBJ2-7, with 7 bases lining up with TRBD2. CDR1 MDHEN and CDR2 SYDVKM come from the germline V gene. V trimming: 2 bases; J trimming: 2 bases; junction bases outside the gene matches: 3. The CDR3 length is 14 residues. The CDR3 region is CASSLSGITYEQYF. CDR3 DNA sequence: TGTGCCAGCAGTTTAAGCGGGATAACCTACGAGCAGTACTTC.

The chain employs TRBV9 and TRBJ1-2; TRBD1 is a possible D gene (5 bases). Between the trimmed V and J ends, which lost 3 bases and 4 bases, there was a span of 10 bases. Germline lookup yields CDR1 SGDLS and CDR2 YYNGEE. CDR3 size: 13 residues. In nucleotides, the CDR3 is TGTGCCAGCAGCGGCGACAGCTTCTATGGCTACACCTTC. Protein sequence: CASSGDSFYGYTF.

The chain uses TRBV6-1 and TRBJ1-2, with 10 positions matching TRBD1. J gave up 6 bases and V 3 bases, and 4 bases lay outside the gene matches. The germline V gene encodes CDR1 MNHNS and CDR2 SASEGT. The CDR3 covers 14 residues. The CDR3 DNA is TGTGCCAGCAGTGATGGACAGGGGGTTGATGGCTACACCTTC. Protein sequence: CASSDGQGVDGYTF.

The J gene is TRBJ2-1, the V gene TRBV5-4, with D perhaps TRBD2 (6 bases). The CDR3 has 14 amino acids. CDR1 is SGHNT, CDR2 YYREEE, per germline (reference sequence). The germline V and J ends were trimmed by 4 bases and 6 bases, with 14 bases remaining between them. The CDR3 loop is CASSVPTSTNEQFF. CDR3 DNA sequence: TGTGCCAGCAGCGTGCCTACTAGCACCAATGAGCAGTTCTTC.

CDR3 in DNA: TGTGCCAGCAGCTCCCCTGGGAGCTCTGGAAACACCATATATTTT. This encodes CASSSPGSSGNTIYF. This rearrangement joins TRBV27 to TRBJ1-3; unclear D gene. CDR3 length: 15 residues. With 6 bases removed from V and 0 bases from J, the gap between germline ends came to 12 bases. From germline, CDR1 is MNHEY and CDR2 SMNVEV (reference sequence).

V usage is TRBV6-5 and J usage is TRBJ2-1, with 10 bases that match TRBD2. The CDR3 contains 16 residues. The V gene end was trimmed by 2 bases and the J gene end by 7 bases; junction bases not matched to a gene: 8. Germline values: CDR1 MNHEY, CDR2 SVGAGI. CDR3 protein: CASSYALAGFRNEQFF. The CDR3 bases are TGTGCCAGCAGTTACGCACTAGCGGGGTTTAGAAATGAGCAGTTCTTC.

This sequence joins TRBV6-5 and TRBJ2-7, with TRBD1 identical over 7 bases. The CDR3 is made up of 12 amino acids. CDR1 and CDR2 from the germline V gene are MNHEY and SVGAGI. V lost 6 bases to trimming and J lost 8 bases; unmatched junction nucleotides: 7. Written as DNA, the CDR3 is TGTGCCAGCAGCCGGAAGGGGGCCCAGCAGTACTTC. Translation: CASSRKGAQQYF.

This clone was counted a few times. The genes are TRBV27 and TRBJ2-1; possibly TRBD2 for D (5 bases). The germline V gene has CDR1 MNHEY and CDR2 SMNVEV (reference sequence). The CDR3 is 14 residues long. Trimming pared 5 bases from V and 3 bases from J, leaving 11 bases between. The CDR3 DNA reads as TGTGCCAGCAGTCTAGGACTGCTCTACAATGAGCAGTTCTTC. Amino acid sequence: CASSLGLLYNEQFF.

The chain couples TRBV7-9 to TRBJ2-7, with D tentatively TRBD1 (5 bases). The germline V gene has CDR1 SEHNR and CDR2 FQNEAQ (reference sequence). This CDR3 has 15 amino acids. Trimming left V 5 bases short and J 2 bases short, with 16 bases between. The CDR3 protein is CASSPETQGTYEQYF. For the CDR3, the DNA is TGTGCCAGCAGCCCCGAGACGCAGGGAACCTACGAGCAGTACTTC.